The T cell receptor (beta chain) described here comes from a study of blood T cells in healthy people across ages. Overall study findings and caveats: The unsorted PBMCs prevented any conclusive comparison of naive versus antigen-experienced cells. CMV status of donors was unknown, possibly confounding expanded clonotype changes. Long-lived donors carried more naive CD4+ cells and greater diversity than aged donors.

After removal of 0 bases from V and 7 bases from J, the junction contained 6 bases not matched to a gene. This CDR3 comprises 15 residues. The germline CDR1 and CDR2 sequences are SEHNR and FQNEAQ (reference sequence). This clonotype was seen a few times. What it recognizes is unknown. Together with a sample-barcoded 5' primer, a J-beta primer mix was included in a second PCR lasting roughly 7 to 11 cycles. TCRdb re-called the 5' RACE reads through MiXCR, storing one row per CDR3 protein. The sample lists some 900,000 distinct CDR3 sequences; around 48% were seen once. Sequenced material: blood. The rearrangement joins TRBV7-9 to TRBJ2-1; 7 bases map to TRBD1. This receptor was identified in a young man in good health. CDR3 protein: CASSLARGTRNEQFF. DNA for the CDR3: TGTGCCAGCAGCTTAGCCAGGGGGACAAGGAATGAGCAGTTCTTC.